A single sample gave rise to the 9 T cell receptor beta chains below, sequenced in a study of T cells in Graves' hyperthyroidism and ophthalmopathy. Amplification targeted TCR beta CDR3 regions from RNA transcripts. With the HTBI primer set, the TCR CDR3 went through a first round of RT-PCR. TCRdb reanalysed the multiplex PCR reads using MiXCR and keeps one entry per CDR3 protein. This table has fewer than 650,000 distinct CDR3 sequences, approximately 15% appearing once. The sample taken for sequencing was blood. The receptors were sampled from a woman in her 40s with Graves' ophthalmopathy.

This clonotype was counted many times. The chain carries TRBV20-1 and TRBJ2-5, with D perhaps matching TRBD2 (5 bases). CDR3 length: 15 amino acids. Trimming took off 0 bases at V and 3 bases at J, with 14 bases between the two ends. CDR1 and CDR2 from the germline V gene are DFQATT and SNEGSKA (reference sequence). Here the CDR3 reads CSARDGQTGKETQYF. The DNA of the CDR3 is TGCAGTGCTAGAGATGGCCAAACGGGGAAAGAGACCCAGTACTTC.

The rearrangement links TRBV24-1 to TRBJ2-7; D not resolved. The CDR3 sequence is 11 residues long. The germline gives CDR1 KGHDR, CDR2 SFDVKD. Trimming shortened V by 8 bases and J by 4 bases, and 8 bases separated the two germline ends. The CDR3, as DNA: TGTGCCACCAAGTCCATTTACGAGCAGTACTTC. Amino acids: CATKSIYEQYF.

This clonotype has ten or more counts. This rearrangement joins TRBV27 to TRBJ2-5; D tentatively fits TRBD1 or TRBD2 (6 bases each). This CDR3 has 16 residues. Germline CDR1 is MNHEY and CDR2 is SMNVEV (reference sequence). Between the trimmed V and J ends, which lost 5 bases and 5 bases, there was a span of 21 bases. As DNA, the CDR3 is TGTGCCAGCAGTGCAAAAACAGGGAGGTTTAGGGAGACCCAGTACTTC. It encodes CASSAKTGRFRETQYF.

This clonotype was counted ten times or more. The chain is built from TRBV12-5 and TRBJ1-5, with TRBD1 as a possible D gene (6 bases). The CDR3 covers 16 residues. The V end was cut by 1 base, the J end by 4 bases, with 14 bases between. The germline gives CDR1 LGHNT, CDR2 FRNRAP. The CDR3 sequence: CASGLEKGVANQPQHF. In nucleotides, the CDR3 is TGTGCTAGTGGTTTGGAAAAGGGGGTGGCGAATCAGCCCCAGCATTTT.

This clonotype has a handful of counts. CDR3 sequence: CASRVTSGATYEQYF. The CDR3 DNA follows: TGTGCCAGCAGGGTAACTAGCGGGGCAACCTACGAGCAGTACTTC. The chain couples TRBV2 to TRBJ2-7; 10 nucleotides agree with TRBD2. The germline CDR1 and CDR2 sequences are SNHLY and FYNNEI. V trimming: 6 bases; J trimming: 2 bases; junction bases outside the gene matches: 7. The length of the CDR3 is 15 residues.

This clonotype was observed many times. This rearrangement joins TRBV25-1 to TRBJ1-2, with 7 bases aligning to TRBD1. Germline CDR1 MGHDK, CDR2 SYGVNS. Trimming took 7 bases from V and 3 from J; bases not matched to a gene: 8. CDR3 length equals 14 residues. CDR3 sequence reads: CASTQQGLDYGYTF. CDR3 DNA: TGTGCCAGCACCCAACAGGGGTTAGACTATGGCTACACCTTC.

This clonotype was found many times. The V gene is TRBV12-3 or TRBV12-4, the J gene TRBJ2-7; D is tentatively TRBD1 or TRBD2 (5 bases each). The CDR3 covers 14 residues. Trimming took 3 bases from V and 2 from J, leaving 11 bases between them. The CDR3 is CASSFSGRPYEQYF. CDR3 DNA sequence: TGTGCCAGCAGTTTTTCGGGACGCCCCTACGAGCAGTACTTC.

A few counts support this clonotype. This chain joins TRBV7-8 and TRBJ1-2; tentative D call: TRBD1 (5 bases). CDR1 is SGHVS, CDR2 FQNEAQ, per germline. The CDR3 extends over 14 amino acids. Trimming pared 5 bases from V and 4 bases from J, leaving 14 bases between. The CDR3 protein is CASSEPGLGYGYTF. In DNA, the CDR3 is TGTGCCAGCAGCGAACCGGGACTGGGCTATGGCTACACCTTC.

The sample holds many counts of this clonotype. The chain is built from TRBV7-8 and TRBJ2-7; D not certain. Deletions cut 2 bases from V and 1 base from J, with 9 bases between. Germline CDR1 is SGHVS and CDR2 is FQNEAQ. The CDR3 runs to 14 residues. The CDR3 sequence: CASSLQFSSYEQYF. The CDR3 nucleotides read TGTGCCAGCAGCTTACAGTTTTCATCCTACGAGCAGTACTTC. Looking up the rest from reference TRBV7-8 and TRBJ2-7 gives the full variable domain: GAGVSQSPRYKVAKRGQDVALRCDPISGHVSLFWYQQALGQGPEFLTYFQNEAQLDKSGLPSDRFFAERPEGSVSTLKIQRTQQEDSAVYLCASSLQFSSYEQYFGPGTRLTVT.